This TCR beta chain was captured in a study of cytomegalovirus exposure and HLA in healthy donors. CDR3 size: 18 residues. Germline V CDR1 and CDR2: MNHEY, SMNVEV (reference sequence). V trimming: 1 base; J trimming: 5 bases; junction bases outside the gene matches: 12. The repertoire was sequenced with immunoSEQ multiplex PCR; TCRdb's copy has only in-frame clones and lacks some. The sample has about 160,000 clones, about 95% seen once; the top ten hold approximately 1%. The sample was PBMCs. The chain uses TRBV27 and TRBJ1-2, with 11 nucleotides matching TRBD1. This clonotype originated in a woman aged 18-29 years in good health and CMV-seronegative. The CDR3 spells CASSLLAFAGTGGYGYTF. CDR3 DNA: TGTGCCAGCAGTTTATTAGCTTTTGCGGGGACAGGGGGGTATGGCTACACCTTC.